These 4 T cell receptor beta chains originate from one sample sequenced in a study of a mutant IDH1 vaccine in newly diagnosed glioma. These receptors have no identified antigens. Time point given: week 47, end of study. Every vaccination contained 300 ug of the mutant IDH1 20-mer peptide and was paired with topical imiquimod. This table comes from immunoSEQ multiplex PCR, and its TCRdb copy is limited to in-frame clones, with some not included. Among more than 50,000 clones listed, approximately 64% were seen once. Source: peripheral blood mononuclear cells (PBMCs), taken from a glioma patient whose treatment included an IDH1 peptide vaccine. These receptors came from a man aged 35 to 55 with glioma. Some clones in this sample may be carry-over from other donors' samples.

The gene calls are TRBV9 and TRBJ2-3, with D hard to call. Deletions cut 0 bases from V and 3 bases from J, with 11 bases between. The CDR3 is 15 amino acids. CDR1 and CDR2 (germline): SGDLS, YYNGEE. CDR3 DNA sequence: TGTGCCAGCAGCGTAGCTCGAGGACCTACAGATACGCAGTATTTT. Its translation is CASSVARGPTDTQYF.

The chain combines TRBV4-1 with TRBJ1-1; no definite D call. V lost 1 base, J lost 0 bases, and 15 bases lay in between. Germline loops: CDR1 MGHRA, CDR2 YSYEKL. The CDR3 has 17 residues. The CDR3 spells CASSQALGEGMNTEAFF. In nucleotides, the CDR3 is TGCGCCAGCAGCCAAGCGTTGGGAGAGGGTATGAACACTGAAGCTTTCTTT.

A few counts support this clone. J is TRBJ1-2 and V is TRBV6-5, with D possibly being TRBD1 (6 bases). The CDR3 consists of 15 residues. Trimming cost V 6 bases and J 8 bases, with 22 bases left between them. The germline V gene has CDR1 MNHEY and CDR2 SVGAGI. The CDR3 loop reads CASSPEVGDQGGYTF. The CDR3 nucleotides are TGTGCCAGCAGCCCGGAGGTCGGGGACCAGGGGGGCTACACCTTC.

The chain links TRBV9 to TRBJ2-3; 15 bases match TRBD2. CDR3 length: 21 residues. Germline assignment: CDR1 SGDLS and CDR2 YYNGEE. J was trimmed by 0 bases and V by 4 bases; bases with no gene match: 15. This CDR3 reads CASSIPDRGTSGGSSTDTQYF. The CDR3 DNA reads TGTGCCAGCAGCATTCCGGACAGAGGGACTAGCGGGGGGTCGAGCACAGATACGCAGTATTTT. Full variable domain (missing parts from reference TRBV9 and TRBJ2-3): DSGVTQTPKHLITATGQRVTLRCSPRSGDLSVYWYQQSLDQGLQFLIQYYNGEERAKGNILERFSAQQFPDLHSELNLSSLELGDSALYFCASSIPDRGTSGGSSTDTQYFGPGTRLTVL.